This is a list of T cell receptor beta chains from one sample in a study of T cells after yellow fever vaccination. TCRdb re-called the 5' RACE reads through MiXCR, storing one row per CDR3 protein. The repertoire holds a few hundred thousand distinct CDR3 sequences, with 8.7% as singletons. The sequencing used CD4+ T cells sorted from PBMCs, collected 5 days after the yellow fever booster vaccination. The receptors were sampled from a man younger than 30 who received the YFV17D yellow fever vaccine. Both conserved end residues are part of each CDR3. A D gene is named only where the DNA matches it firmly. Clone size is not always given. Where it is, it says once, few, many or a class for expanded clones.

>TRBV11-2|18|-|TRBD1|TRBJ1-2
TGTGCCAGCAGCTACATCCGGGACAGGGCCGACGGCGAGTATGGCTACACCTTC
CASSYIRDRADGEYGYTF
>TRBV27|15|-|TRBD2|TRBJ2-1
TGTGCCAGCAGTTTAACTAGCGGAAACTACAATGAGCAGTTCTTC
CASSLTSGNYNEQFF
>TRBV20-1|14|-|-|TRBJ2-1
TGCAGTGCGGAGGGGGGGGGATCCTACAATGAGCAGTTCTTC
CSAEGGGSYNEQFF
>TRBV11-2|16|many|TRBD1|TRBJ1-2
TGTGCCAGCAGCTTAGCCGGGACAGGGCATAACTATGGCTACACCTTC
CASSLAGTGHNYGYTF
>TRBV6-1|17|-|-|TRBJ2-2
TGTGCCAGCAGTGAAGCGGTAGCTAGGGGGTTTGCCGGGGAGCTGTTTTTT
CASSEAVARGFAGELFF
>TRBV7-9|12|few|-|TRBJ1-2
TGTGCCAGCAGCCGGACCCAGGCTGGCTACACCTTC
CASSRTQAGYTF
>TRBV7-9|14|-|-|TRBJ2-1
TGTGCCAGCAGCTTATTGGGGGGCCGAAATGAGCAGTTCTTC
CASSLLGGRNEQFF
>TRBV6-1|14|few|TRBD2|TRBJ2-3
TGTGCCACCCGATGGGGAGGGCCCACAGATACGCAGTATTTT
CATRWGGPTDTQYF
>TRBV5-4|15|few|TRBD1|TRBJ2-7
TGTGCCAGCAGCACCCGGGACAGGGCATATATCGAGCAGTACTTC
CASSTRDRAYIEQYF
>TRBV7-2|14|-|-|TRBJ1-1
TGTGCCAGCAGCTTTCCAGGGCAGGGGACTGAAGCTTTCTTT
CASSFPGQGTEAFF
>TRBV4-1|14|-|-|TRBJ2-3
TGCGCCAGCAGCCAAGATCCAGTCACAGATACGCAGTATTTT
CASSQDPVTDTQYF
>TRBV3-1|16|many|-|TRBJ2-5
TGTGCCAGCAGCCATCGGACGCGTGCAGGGTTGAAGACCCAGTACTTC
CASSHRTRAGLKTQYF
>TRBV20-1|14|few|TRBD1|TRBJ2-3
TGCAGTGCTAGAGTGAGCCAGGGGGCCGATACGCAGTATTTT
CSARVSQGADTQYF
>TRBV9|16|-|TRBD1|TRBJ2-5
TGTGCCAGCAGCGCCAGCCCCCTTGACAGGGTAGAGACCCAGTACTTC
CASSASPLDRVETQYF
>TRBV5-1|14|-|TRBD1|TRBJ2-1
TGCGCCAGCCTCCGGGACAGTGCCGTCAATGAGCAGTTCTTC
CASLRDSAVNEQFF
>TRBV7-3|17|few|-|TRBJ2-2
-
CASSRTSGIGGGELFFF
>TRBV12-3/TRBV12-4|14|few|TRBD1|TRBJ1-1
TGTGCCAGCACCTCTACAGGGGGTAGCACTGAAGCTTTCTTT
CASTSTGGSTEAFF
>TRBV12-3/TRBV12-4|14|many|TRBD1|TRBJ1-6
TGTGCCAGCAGTTTAGGACAGGGGGCTTCACCCCTCCACTTT
CASSLGQGASPLHF
>TRBV28|16|-|TRBD2|TRBJ2-7
TGTGCCAGCAGTGGACCGGGACTAGCGGGGGGGCACGAGCAGTACTTC
CASSGPGLAGGHEQYF
>TRBV4-1|15|few|-|TRBJ1-5
TGCGCCAGCAGCCAACCGGGACGGGCAGATCAGCCCCAGCATTTT
CASSQPGRADQPQHF
>TRBV9|16|few|-|TRBJ2-3
TGTGCCAGCAGCCCTTCAACGCCAGGGAGCACAGATACGCAGTATTTT
CASSPSTPGSTDTQYF
>TRBV10-3|15|many|-|TRBJ2-5
TGTGCCATCAGTGAGTCTCGAGGGACGGGTGAGACCCAGTACTTC
CAISESRGTGETQYF
>TRBV15|15|few|TRBD1|TRBJ1-2
TGTGCCACCAGCAGAGATCTTACAGGGGACTATGGCTACACCTTC
CATSRDLTGDYGYTF
>TRBV9|15|few|-|TRBJ1-3
TGTGCCAGCAGCGTAGAGGAGAGCTCTGGAAACACCATATATTTT
CASSVEESSGNTIYF
>TRBV6-5|14|-|TRBD1|TRBJ1-2
TGTGCCAGCCGTCGACAGGGGCATGACTATGGCTACACCTTC
CASRRQGHDYGYTF
>TRBV18|14|-|-|TRBJ2-5
TGTGCCAGCTCACCAACTTTGTCTAGCGAGACCCAGTACTTC
CASSPTLSSETQYF
>TRBV21-1|11|-|-|TRBJ2-7
TGTGCCGGCCGGGCCCACCTCGAGCAGTACTTC
CAGRAHLEQYF
>TRBV27|15|few|-|TRBJ2-2
TGTGCCAGCAGTTATGGCAGGGAATACGCCGGGGAGCTGTTTTTT
CASSYGREYAGELFF
>TRBV20-1|13|-|-|TRBJ1-1
TGCAGTGCTCGCTTGGGGGGGAGGACTGAAGCTTTCTTT
CSARLGGRTEAFF
>TRBV9|14|few|-|TRBJ2-3
TGTGCCAGCAGCGTGGGGGGGCGAGCGGATACGCAGTATTTT
CASSVGGRADTQYF
>TRBV29-1|12|many|-|TRBJ2-3
TGCAGCGTTGAGATAGCAGGGGATACGCAGTATTTT
CSVEIAGDTQYF
>TRBV6-2/TRBV6-3|16|many|TRBD2|TRBJ2-2
TGTGCCAGCAGTTCGGGACTAGCGGGGTTACCTCGGGAGCTGTTTTTT
CASSSGLAGLPRELFF
>TRBV15|14|few|TRBD2|TRBJ2-5
TGTGCCACCAGCAGGGGACTAGCGGGAGAGACCCAGTACTTC
CATSRGLAGETQYF
>TRBV5-6|15|few|TRBD1|TRBJ1-2
TGTGCCAGCAGCCCCTCCCCCGGGACAGGGAGAGGCTACACCTTC
CASSPSPGTGRGYTF
>TRBV29-1|13|-|-|TRBJ2-5
TGCAGCGCCGTGAGGACGGGGCAAGAGACCCAGTACTTC
CSAVRTGQETQYF
>TRBV5-6|16|few|-|TRBJ2-2
TGTGCCAGCAGCCCTATGAGTCGGGGGAAGACCGGGGAGCTGTTTTTT
CASSPMSRGKTGELFF
>TRBV5-1|16|many|TRBD2|TRBJ2-1
TGCGCCAGCAGCCTGGGACTAGCGGGGGCGCTGAATGAGCAGTTCTTC
CASSLGLAGALNEQFF
>TRBV9|16|-|TRBD2|TRBJ2-5
TGTGCCAGCAGCTCTTTTGGAAGCGGGGGGTCGGAGACCCAGTACTTC
CASSSFGSGGSETQYF
>TRBV4-2|15|many|-|TRBJ2-2
TGTGCCAGCAGCCAAGTAGAACAGGGCTCCTGGGAGCTGTTTTTT
CASSQVEQGSWELFF
>TRBV3-1|14|-|-|TRBJ1-5
TGTGCCAGCAGCCACCTCCTCGGCTCGGAGCCCCAGCATTTT
CASSHLLGSEPQHF
>TRBV5-1|14|few|-|TRBJ1-1
TGCGCCAGCAGCTTGGAACAGATGAACACTGAAGCTTTCTTT
CASSLEQMNTEAFF
>TRBV11-1|17|-|TRBD1|TRBJ2-1
TGTGCCAGCAGCCCTCGGCCGGGACAGGGGGTCTACAATGAGCAGTTCTTC
CASSPRPGQGVYNEQFF
>TRBV6-5|14|-|-|TRBJ2-3
TGTGCCAGCAGTTATTCGTATATGCCAGATACGCAGTATTTT
CASSYSYMPDTQYF
>TRBV6-2/TRBV6-3|18|few|TRBD2|TRBJ2-5
TGTGCCAGCAGGTTACTAGCGGGGGGCCTGCCCCCAGGAGAGACCCAGTACTTC
CASRLLAGGLPPGETQYF
>TRBV18|14|-|-|TRBJ1-2
TGTGCCAGCTCACCGGCGGAGGTCGGCTATGGCTACACCTTC
CASSPAEVGYGYTF
>TRBV7-8|13|many|-|TRBJ2-1
TGTGCCAGCAGCTCCATGAACAGCAATGAGCAGTTCTTC
CASSSMNSNEQFF
>TRBV20-1|14|many|TRBD2|TRBJ2-3
TGCAGTGCTCCTCGAGCGGGGGTCACAGATACGCAGTATTTT
CSAPRAGVTDTQYF
>TRBV4-2|15|-|-|TRBJ1-5
TGTGCCAGCAGCCAAGCGTATTGGAGCAATCAGCCCCAGCATTTT
CASSQAYWSNQPQHF
>TRBV5-1|16|many|TRBD2|TRBJ2-3
TGCGCCAGCAGCCCACGACTAGCGGGGGGGCAAGATACGCAGTATTTT
CASSPRLAGGQDTQYF
>TRBV4-1|15|many|TRBD1|TRBJ2-7
TGCGCCAGCAGCCTCCTCCCCCGGGACAGGGATGAGCAGTACTTC
CASSLLPRDRDEQYF
>TRBV6-5|16|-|TRBD1|TRBJ2-3
TGTGCCAGCAGTTACCTGCTGACAGGGAACACAGATACGCAGTATTTT
CASSYLLTGNTDTQYF
>TRBV3-1|14|-|-|TRBJ2-5
TGTGCCAGCAGCCGCGGGTCGTCAGTAGAGACCCAGTACTTC
CASSRGSSVETQYF
>TRBV9|17|few|TRBD1|TRBJ2-3
TGTGCCAGCTCTTCGAAGGGACAGCACTTTAGCACAGATACGCAGTATTTT
CASSSKGQHFSTDTQYF
>TRBV20-1|16|many|TRBD2|TRBJ2-3
TGCAGTGCTGGGACTAGCGGGGGGGCGGGGACAGATACGCAGTATTTT
CSAGTSGGAGTDTQYF
>TRBV10-3|14|many|TRBD1|TRBJ2-7
TGTGCCATCAGTGGGGGGACAGGGTCCTACGAGCAGTACTTC
CAISGGTGSYEQYF
>TRBV7-2|12|many|-|TRBJ2-2
TGTGCCAGCAGCTTCCGGTGGGGGGAGCTGTTTTTT
CASSFRWGELFF
>TRBV29-1|12|few|-|TRBJ1-1
TGCAGCGTTCATCGGGTGGGCACTGAAGCTTTCTTT
CSVHRVGTEAFF
>TRBV11-2|16|-|-|TRBJ1-1
TGTGCCAGCAGCTTAGAGTTCGGACAGACGAACACTGAAGCTTTCTTT
CASSLEFGQTNTEAFF
>TRBV28|15|many|-|TRBJ2-1
TGTGCCCTGCTGGCGTCGGGGGCCTCCTACAATGAGCAGTTCTTC
CALLASGASYNEQFF
>TRBV12-3/TRBV12-4|16|few|TRBD1|TRBJ1-4
TGTGCCAGCAGTTTCCCCGACAGGGGAGCGGGGGAAAAACTGTTTTTT
CASSFPDRGAGEKLFF